Listed here are 10 T cell receptor beta chains from one sample, sequenced in a study of T cell repertoires in cytomegalovirus infection. One entry per CDR3 protein, called by TCRdb with MiXCR from the reads. The sample contains approximately 310,000 distinct CDR3 sequences, 20% to 25% of which appear only once. What these receptors recognize is not known. The material sequenced was cultured PBMCs, taken from culture after CMV antigen stimulation. Receptor source: a human donor in good health (CMV status not recorded). Some clones in this sample may be carry-over from other donors' samples.

This sequence joins TRBV27 and TRBJ2-1; D unclear. CDR3 size: 16 residues. Germline-derived CDR1 and CDR2 are MNHEY and SMNVEV (reference sequence). Trimming pared 2 bases from V and 0 bases from J, leaving 11 bases between. The CDR3 loop is CASSLLPASSYNEQFF. The CDR3 nucleotides read TGTGCCAGCAGTTTACTCCCCGCCAGCTCCTACAATGAGCAGTTCTTC.

The gene calls are TRBV27 and TRBJ2-2, with a weak D call TRBD1 (6 bases). Germline V CDR1 and CDR2: MNHEY, SMNVEV (reference sequence). The CDR3 is 18 amino acids. Trimming shortened V by 3 bases and J by 1 base, and 18 bases separated the two germline ends. CDR3 sequence: CASSFSQGSRRNTGELFF. The CDR3 region has the DNA TGTGCCAGCAGTTTCTCCCAGGGGAGCAGAAGGAACACCGGGGAGCTGTTTTTT.

The CDR3: CASSQGRGIVNTEAFF. The CDR3 nucleotides are TGTGCCAGCAGCCAAGGGAGGGGTATCGTGAACACTGAAGCTTTCTTT. The chain combines TRBV3-1 with TRBJ1-1, with a possible D match to TRBD1 (5 bases). Trimming removed 1 base from V and 0 bases from J, with 12 bases in between. The CDR3 is made up of 16 amino acids. The germline CDR1 and CDR2 sequences are LGHDT and YNNKEL (reference sequence).

This clonotype occurred a few times. The chain is built from TRBV7-8 and TRBJ2-3; 9 nucleotides align to TRBD1. Germline V lookup: CDR1 SGHVS, CDR2 FQNEAQ. There are 16 residues in the CDR3. With V trimmed by 4 bases and J by 5 bases, 10 bases remained unmatched. Here the CDR3 DNA reads TGTGCCAGCAGCTCCTCGGACAGGGGAAAAGGAGATACGCAGTATTTT. This gives the protein CASSSSDRGKGDTQYF.

This clonotype came up a few times. The rearrangement joins TRBV28 to TRBJ2-5, with 7 positions matching TRBD2. The CDR3 runs to 15 residues. CDR1 and CDR2 from the germline V gene are MDHEN and SYDVKM. V was pared by 5 bases and J by 5 bases, with 11 bases of the junction left unmatched. The CDR3 sequence: CASSPDNLRGETQYF. DNA for the CDR3: TGTGCCAGCAGTCCTGATAATTTGCGGGGGGAGACCCAGTACTTC.

This clonotype showed up just a few times. The chain is built from TRBV19 and TRBJ2-5; 9 positions match TRBD1. J was trimmed by 5 bases and V by 3 bases; bases with no gene match: 7. Per germline, CDR1 LNHDA and CDR2 SQIVND (reference sequence). CDR3 length: 15 residues. The CDR3 region has the DNA TGTGCCAGTAGTATGGGACAGGGTCTCGAGGAGACCCAGTACTTC. Residues: CASSMGQGLEETQYF.

The V gene is TRBV7-2, the J gene TRBJ1-6; D gene uncertain. CDR1 and CDR2 from the germline V gene are SGHTA and FQGNSA. Trimming stripped 3 bases from V and 7 bases from J, with 13 bases between. The CDR3 loop spans 15 amino acids. The CDR3 loop reads CASSLGGGLNSPLHF. As DNA, the CDR3 is TGTGCCAGCAGCTTGGGCGGCGGATTGAATTCACCCCTCCACTTT.

This clonotype turned up a few times. The rearrangement uses TRBV20-1 and TRBJ2-3, with D perhaps matching TRBD1 or TRBD2 (5 bases each). This CDR3 has 11 amino acids. Germline V CDR1 and CDR2: DFQATT, SNEGSKA (reference sequence). V was pared by 6 bases and J by 2 bases, with 6 bases between. The CDR3 region has the DNA TGCAGTGCCGGGACCACAGATACGCAGTATTTT. This sequence encodes CSAGTTDTQYF.

This sequence joins TRBV7-9 and TRBJ1-6, with a possible D match to TRBD1 (5 bases). The CDR3 consists of 16 residues. The V gene lost 5 bases and the J gene lost 7 bases, with 18 bases spanning the gap. Germline CDR1 SEHNR, CDR2 FQNEAQ (reference sequence). Here the CDR3 reads CASSPSAGGENSPLHF. CDR3 DNA: TGTGCCAGCAGCCCCTCGGCTGGGGGGGAAAATTCACCCCTCCACTTT.

The chain links TRBV2 to TRBJ1-5; the D is unclear. This CDR3 is 15 amino acids long. V was shortened by 2 bases and J by 2 bases, with 10 bases between the two germline ends. Germline-derived CDR1 and CDR2 are SNHLY and FYNNEI. CDR3 DNA: TGTGCCAGCAGTGAAACGGTTGGGCGCAATCAGCCCCAGCATTTT. This encodes CASSETVGRNQPQHF.